This T cell receptor (beta chain) was observed in a study of blood T cells in healthy people across ages. Study outcomes and limitations: Researchers judged that diversity estimates from one million T cells fell short of true values.

As concerns this clonotype: Its matching antigen is unknown.

Primers used in a second PCR of roughly 6 to 12 cycles were a sample-barcoded 5' primer and a J-beta primer mix. From the 5' RACE reads, TCRdb called clonotypes with MiXCR, one entry per CDR3 protein. The table lists around 1,000,000 distinct CDR3 sequences, roughly a quarter of them singletons, with about 0.72% in the top ten. The germline CDR1 and CDR2 sequences are MDHEN and SYDVKM. Trimming cost V 7 bases and J 7 bases, with 7 bases left between them. CDR3 size: 11 residues. These data were also filed under a second study, of T cells of mothers and their children. That source reports: Samples were provided by three healthy Caucasian mothers and their six children. Among related mother-child pairs, overlap was slightly higher than in unrelated pairs, though not significantly.

This receptor was identified in a girl aged 2 to 10 in good health. The sample was blood. The genes are TRBV28 and TRBJ2-2; TRBD2 is a possible D gene (5 bases). CDR3 DNA: TGTGCCAGCACTGGAGGCGGGGAGCTGTTTTTT. Translating gives CASTGGGELFF. Looking up the rest from reference TRBV28 and TRBJ2-2 gives the full variable domain: DVKVTQSSRYLVKRTGEKVFLECVQDMDHENMFWYRQDPGLGLRLIYFSYDVKMKEKGDIPEGYSVSREKKERFSLILESASTNQTSMYLCASTGGGELFFGEGSRLTVL.